This T cell receptor beta chain emerged from a study of blood T cell repertoires in COVID-19. At the level of the study: Nucleic acid was either cDNA or gDNA, and it came from T cells, B-cell-depleted T cells, or PBMCs.

Trimming removed 0 bases at V and 4 bases at J, with 10 bases between. Germline V gene data show CDR1 as SGDLS and CDR2 as YYNGEE. This CDR3 is 14 amino acids long. Per the original data handling: How many nucleated cells were present was estimated from reference gene primer amplification. Assay: immunoSEQ multiplex PCR; the TCRdb copy retains only in-frame clones and omits some. V, J and clone size reflect that table, while D and trimming were determined from the DNA. The sample holds 90,000 to 150,000 clones, less than 85% seen once. The source of this sequence is a man between 50 and 59 years old with acute or convalescent COVID-19. The chain recombines TRBV9 with TRBJ1-1; D is possibly TRBD1 (5 bases). The material sequenced was peripheral blood. The CDR3, as DNA: TGTGCCAGCAGCGTAGTTAGGGGAGGCACTGAAGCTTTCTTT. It codes for CASSVVRGGTEAFF.